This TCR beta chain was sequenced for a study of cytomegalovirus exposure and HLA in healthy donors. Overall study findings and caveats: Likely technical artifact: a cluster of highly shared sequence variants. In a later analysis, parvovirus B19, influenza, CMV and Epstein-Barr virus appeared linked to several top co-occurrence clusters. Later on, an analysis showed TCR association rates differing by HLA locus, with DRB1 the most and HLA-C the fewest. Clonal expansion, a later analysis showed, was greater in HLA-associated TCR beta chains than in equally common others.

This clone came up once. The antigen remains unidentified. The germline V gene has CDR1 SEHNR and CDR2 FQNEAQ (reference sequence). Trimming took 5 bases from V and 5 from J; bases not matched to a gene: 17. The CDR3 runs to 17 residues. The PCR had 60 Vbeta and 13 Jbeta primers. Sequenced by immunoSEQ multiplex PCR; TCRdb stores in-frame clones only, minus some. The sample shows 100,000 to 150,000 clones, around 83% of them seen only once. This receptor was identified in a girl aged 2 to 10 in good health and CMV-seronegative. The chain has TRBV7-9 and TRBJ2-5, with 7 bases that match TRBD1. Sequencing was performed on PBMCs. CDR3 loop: CASSTSTGSGYGETQYF. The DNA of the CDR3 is TGTGCCAGCAGCACCTCGACAGGGTCGGGGTACGGGGAGACCCAGTACTTC.